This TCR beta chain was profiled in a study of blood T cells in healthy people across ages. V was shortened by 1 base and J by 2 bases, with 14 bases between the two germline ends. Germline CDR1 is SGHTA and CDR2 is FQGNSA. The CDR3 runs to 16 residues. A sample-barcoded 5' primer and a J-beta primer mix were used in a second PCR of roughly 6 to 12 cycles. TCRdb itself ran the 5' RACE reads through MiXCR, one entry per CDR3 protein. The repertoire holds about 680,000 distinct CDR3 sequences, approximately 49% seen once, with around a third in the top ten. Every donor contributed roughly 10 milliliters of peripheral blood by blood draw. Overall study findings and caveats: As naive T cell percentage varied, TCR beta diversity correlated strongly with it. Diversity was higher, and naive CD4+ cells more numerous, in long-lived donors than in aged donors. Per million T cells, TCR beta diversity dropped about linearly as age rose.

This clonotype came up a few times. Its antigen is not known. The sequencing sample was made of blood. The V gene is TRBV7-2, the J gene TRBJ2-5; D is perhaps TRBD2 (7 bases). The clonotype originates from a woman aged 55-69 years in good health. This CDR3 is CASSLEPGGKQETQYF. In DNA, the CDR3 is TGTGCCAGCAGCTTAGAACCGGGGGGCAAACAAGAGACCCAGTACTTC.